What follows are 18 T cell receptor beta chains derived from one specimen sequenced in a study of blood T cell repertoires in COVID-19. TCRdb keeps only in-frame clones here, not all; method: immunoSEQ multiplex PCR. The sample consists of tens of thousands of clones, almost 90% of them appearing once. Input material: peripheral blood. Every receptor here comes from a man aged 60 to 75 with active COVID-19.

The chain links TRBV6-6 to TRBJ2-7; D is unresolved. The CDR3 is 14 residues long. Germline lookup yields CDR1 MNHNY and CDR2 SVGAGI (reference sequence). V was cut by 5 bases and J by 5 bases, with 16 bases left in between. This CDR3 is CASSESLVHHEQYF. CDR3 coding DNA: TGTGCCAGCAGTGAGAGTCTAGTTCACCACGAGCAGTACTTC.

The chain couples TRBV7-8 to TRBJ2-1, with a weak D call TRBD2 (7 bases). Trimming took 5 bases from V and 8 from J, leaving 19 bases between them. There are 15 residues in the CDR3. Germline V CDR1 and CDR2: SGHVS, FQNEAQ. CDR3 sequence reads: CASSLLVGGAHEQFF. CDR3 DNA sequence: TGTGCCAGCAGCCTCCTGGTGGGGGGGGCTCATGAGCAGTTCTTC.

The table lists this clone with a few counts. The chain is built from TRBV5-4 and TRBJ1-1; 10 bases are a match to TRBD1. Germline lookup yields CDR1 SGHNT and CDR2 YYREEE (reference sequence). The CDR3 extends over 15 amino acids. V lost 3 bases, J lost 5 bases, and 7 bases stayed unmatched. The CDR3 sequence is CASSSRQGARTEAFF. The CDR3 nucleotides are TGTGCCAGCAGCTCCCGACAGGGGGCGCGGACTGAAGCTTTCTTT.

The genes are TRBV10-1 and TRBJ1-6, with 10 bases lining up with TRBD1. The germline gives CDR1 WNHNN, CDR2 SYGVQD (reference sequence). V trimming: 1 base; J trimming: 4 bases; junction bases outside the gene matches: 10. The CDR3 sequence is 19 residues long. The CDR3 region has the DNA TGCGCCAGCAGTGAGTTGGGACAGGGGCCCATTCCTTATAATTCACCCCTCCACTTT. Amino acid sequence: CASSELGQGPIPYNSPLHF.

This clone was picked up one time. This chain connects TRBV6-1 to TRBJ2-7; D is undetermined. This CDR3 contains 13 residues. Germline CDR1 is MNHNS and CDR2 is SASEGT. Trimming cost V 1 base and J 1 base, with 5 bases left between them. The CDR3 here is CASSEGLSYEQYF. CDR3 DNA: TGTGCCAGCAGTGAAGGACTGTCCTACGAGCAGTACTTC.

Concerning this clone itself: An end of the junction does not agree with germline; a read error may underlie this. This chain connects TRBV7-2 to TRBJ2-1, with 11 bases lining up with TRBD2. In germline, CDR1 is SGHTA, CDR2 FQGNSA. This CDR3 has 15 residues. In nucleotides, the CDR3 is TGTGCCAGCAGCGTAGCGGGGGGGCAGTACAATGAGCAGTTCTTC. This sequence encodes CASSVAGGQYNEQFF.

V is TRBV7-2 and J is TRBJ2-5; 8 nucleotides match TRBD2. The CDR3 has 17 amino acids. CDR1 and CDR2 (germline): SGHTA, FQGNSA. V shed 2 bases and J 5 bases; nucleotides not matched to a gene: 13. Written as DNA, the CDR3 is TGTGCCAGCAGCTTAACCTTCGGGGGGGCTTGGGTGGAGACCCAGTACTTC. Translating gives CASSLTFGGAWVETQYF.

J is TRBJ2-7 and V is TRBV28, with a tentative D call TRBD1 (6 bases). CDR1 is MDHEN, CDR2 SYDVKM, per germline. V gave up 5 bases and J gave up 4 bases, with 24 bases separating them. The CDR3 extends over 17 amino acids. CDR3 in DNA: TGTGCCAGCAGTCCCACAGGGAAAACCTCCTGGGGGTACGAGCAGTACTTC. It codes for CASSPTGKTSWGYEQYF.

The rearrangement links TRBV24-1 to TRBJ2-3, with 10 bases matching TRBD2. Unmatched junction bases numbered 6, after V lost 3 bases and J lost 4 bases. The length of the CDR3 is 16 residues. Germline V CDR1 and CDR2: KGHDR, SFDVKD. CDR3 sequence: CATSDGERGGADTQYF. CDR3 in DNA: TGTGCCACCAGTGATGGCGAGCGGGGGGGGGCAGATACGCAGTATTTT.

The chain employs TRBV11-2 and TRBJ2-7; 9 bases are a match to TRBD1. The CDR3 length is 15 residues. CDR1 and CDR2 from the germline V gene are SGHAT and FQNNGV. After removal of 4 bases from V and 2 bases from J, the junction contained 6 bases not matched to a gene. The CDR3 reads CASSSRTGVAYEQYF. For the CDR3, the DNA is TGTGCCAGCAGCTCCAGGACAGGGGTGGCCTACGAGCAGTACTTC.

The chain couples TRBV19 to TRBJ2-7; a weak D match, TRBD1 (5 bases). The germline V gene encodes CDR1 LNHDA and CDR2 SQIVND (reference sequence). The CDR3 sequence is 14 residues long. V was shortened by 5 bases and J by 2 bases, with 13 bases between the two germline ends. The chain's CDR3 is CASSPRTGPYEQYF. In nucleotides, the CDR3 is TGTGCCAGTAGTCCACGTACAGGACCCTACGAGCAGTACTTC.

The rearrangement links TRBV19 to TRBJ1-2; the D gene is possibly TRBD1 (5 bases). Germline CDR1 and CDR2: LNHDA and SQIVND (reference sequence). The ends were cut back, 3 bases at V and 4 bases at J, with 9 bases in the middle. CDR3 size: 13 residues. The CDR3 DNA sequence: TGTGCCAGTAGTATGGGGCAGATCTATGGCTACACCTTC. Its protein product is CASSMGQIYGYTF.

The V gene is TRBV6-2 or TRBV6-3, the J gene TRBJ2-2, with 8 bases matching TRBD2. The CDR3 has 14 residues. Germline CDR1 MNHEY, CDR2 SVGEGT. The junction had 5 bases not matched to a gene; V was cut back by 6 bases and J by 5 bases. Written as DNA, the CDR3 is TGTGCCAGCAGCGGACTAGCCTCTACCGGGGAGCTGTTTTTT. Its translation is CASSGLASTGELFF.

In this sample, this clone turned up once. This chain links TRBV29-1 with TRBJ1-5; 11 bases are a match to TRBD1. V gave up 6 bases and J gave up 1 base; unmatched junction bases: 5. The germline CDR1 and CDR2 sequences are SQVTM and ANQGSEA. The CDR3 totals 15 residues. CDR3 coding DNA: TGCAGCGTCGGACAGGGGGCCGGGAGCAATCAGCCCCAGCATTTT. This gives the protein CSVGQGAGSNQPQHF.

The chain uses TRBV7-3 and TRBJ1-6; the D gene is possibly TRBD1 (5 bases). The V gene lost 2 bases and the J gene lost 9 bases, with 14 bases spanning the gap. Germline V lookup: CDR1 SGHTA, CDR2 FQGTGA. The CDR3 has 15 residues. The CDR3 nucleotides read TGTGCCAGCAGCTTATCGCGGCAGGGCAGTTCACCCCTCCACTTT. Residues: CASSLSRQGSSPLHF. Using reference TRBV7-3 and TRBJ1-6 for the parts outside the CDR3, the full variable domain is GAGVSQTPSNKVTEKGKYVELRCDPISGHTALYWYRQSLGQGPEFLIYFQGTGAADDSGLPNDRFFAVRPEGSVSTLKIQRTERGDSAVYLCASSLSRQGSSPLHFGNGTRLTVT.

The chain joins TRBV4-3 to TRBJ1-2, with TRBD1 matching 9 bases. The CDR3 is 13 amino acids. After removal of 4 bases from V and 3 bases from J, the junction contained 0 bases not matched to a gene. Germline CDR1 and CDR2: LGHNA and YSLEER. The CDR3 loop is CASSRDRDYGYTF. The CDR3 DNA reads TGCGCCAGCAGCCGGGACAGGGACTATGGCTACACCTTC.

The rearrangement joins TRBV20-1 to TRBJ2-7, with D possibly matching TRBD1 (6 bases). V was shortened by 3 bases and J by 3 bases, with 21 bases between the two germline ends. The germline gives CDR1 DFQATT, CDR2 SNEGSKA (reference sequence). The CDR3 is made up of 16 amino acids. The CDR3 sequence: CSASVFGTSKNYEQYF. CDR3 nucleotides: TGCAGTGCTAGTGTTTTCGGGACATCGAAAAACTACGAGCAGTACTTC.

The chain joins TRBV19 to TRBJ2-3, with D maybe TRBD2 (6 bases). The CDR3 extends over 16 amino acids. Germline lookup yields CDR1 LNHDA and CDR2 SQIVND (reference sequence). Trimming removed 6 bases at V and 0 bases at J, with 16 bases between. The CDR3 nucleotides read TGTGCCAGTAGCCCCTTCGGGGGATCAAGCACAGATACGCAGTATTTT. It translates to CASSPFGGSSTDTQYF. Variable domain in full (rest from reference TRBV19 and TRBJ2-3): DGGITQSPKYLFRKEGQNVTLSCEQNLNHDAMYWYRQDPGQGLRLIYYSQIVNDFQKGDIAEGYSVSREKKESFPLTVTSAQKNPTAFYLCASSPFGGSSTDTQYFGPGTRLTVL.